What follows describes a single T cell receptor beta chain. The CDR3 spans 16 residues. The germline CDR1 and CDR2 sequences are LGHDT and YNNKEL (reference sequence). Trimming took 5 bases from V and 1 from J, leaving 17 bases between them. This entry comes from a study of early T cells in non-severe SARS-CoV-2 infection. Individual cDNA molecules were tagged with unique molecular identifiers, the study reported. Each CDR3 protein gets one entry after TCRdb re-called the 5' RACE reads with MiXCR. The sample records tens of thousands of distinct CDR3 sequences, 9.5% to 15% being singletons. The rearrangement links TRBV3-1 to TRBJ1-1; perhaps TRBD1 as D (5 bases). The sequenced sample was whole blood, obtained at baseline. The receptor was isolated from an adult who was a healthcare worker with PCR-confirmed SARS-CoV-2 infection or an uninfected control (not recorded which). The CDR3 loop is CASSFRRGRENTEAFF. CDR3 sequence (DNA): TGTGCCAGCAGCTTCAGAAGGGGCAGGGAGAACACTGAAGCTTTCTTT.